This T cell receptor beta chain was profiled in a study of vaccination effects on CD4 cells after COVID-19. With the ViraFEST assay, the study expanded antigen-specific CD4+ T cells using viral peptide pools, then sequenced them. Isolation of CD4+ T cells took place after approximately 10 days of culture. Participants each got two BNT162b2 or mRNA-1273 vaccine doses. Half the medium was swapped for IL-2 medium on days 3 and 7. The protocol was immunoSEQ multiplex PCR, while the TCRdb copy is restricted to in-frame clones and leaves out a portion. The table records around 22,000 clones, more than 65% of them present only once. A word on this clone: The antigen remains unidentified.

This CDR3 is built from 16 residues. Trimming pared 6 bases from V and 3 bases from J, leaving 19 bases between. CDR1 and CDR2 (germline): MNHNY, SVGAGI (reference sequence). Sequencing used CD4+ T cells from PBMCs cultured with HCoV-NL63 spike peptides, obtained after COVID-19 vaccination. This sequence was found in a human donor who received a COVID-19 vaccine. The genes are TRBV6-6 and TRBJ2-3, with D tentatively TRBD2 (6 bases). The CDR3 loop is CASSLRLVPRTDTQYF. CDR3 nucleotide sequence: TGTGCCAGCAGCCTCCGACTAGTACCGAGGACAGATACGCAGTATTTT.